This T cell receptor beta chain stems from a study of prognosis after radiotherapy for stage I lung cancer. Points from the study as a whole: Reportedly, TRBV and TRBJ gene usage varied with metastasis presence. Before stereotactic body radiation therapy the median unique TCR clone count was roughly 10,000, and afterwards it fell to 6,861. Lower post-radiation Shannon entropy was seen in patients who went on to develop distant metastases.

From genomic DNA, two-round multiplex PCR was used to amplify TCR beta CDR3. Primers (each specific to one TRBV or TRBJ gene) were used in first-round PCR. TCRdb fed the multiplex PCR reads into MiXCR, producing one record per CDR3 protein. The repertoire has 50,000 or so distinct CDR3 sequences, about 37% of them found once; the top ten carry roughly 10%. As for this clonotype: Its antigen remains unidentified.

The CDR3 spans 17 residues. CDR1 and CDR2 from the germline V gene are KGHSH and LQKENI. V shed 6 bases and J shed 0 bases, with 19 bases lying between them. The rearrangement uses TRBV18 and TRBJ2-3, with a possible D match to TRBD2 (5 bases). The sequencing used PBMCs, collected before or after stereotactic body radiation therapy (not recorded which). This clonotype was sampled from a donor of 50 years or more with non-small cell lung cancer. For the CDR3, the DNA is TGTGCCAGCTCCCCCATAAGGACTCGTGGCAGCACAGATACGCAGTATTTT. This sequence encodes CASSPIRTRGSTDTQYF.